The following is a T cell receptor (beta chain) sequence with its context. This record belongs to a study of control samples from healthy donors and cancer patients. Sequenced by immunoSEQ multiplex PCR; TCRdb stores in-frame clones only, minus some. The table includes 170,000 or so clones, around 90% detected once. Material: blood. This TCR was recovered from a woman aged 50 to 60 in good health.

The CDR3 DNA follows: TGTGCCAGCAGCGCAACGACCGGGAGGCTAGCCAAAAACATTCAGTACTTC. Amino acids: CASSATTGRLAKNIQYF. The V gene is TRBV2, the J gene TRBJ2-4; 7 bases fit TRBD2. Unmatched junction bases numbered 11, after V lost 6 bases and J lost 0 bases. Germline lookup yields CDR1 SNHLY and CDR2 FYNNEI. CDR3 length: 17 residues.